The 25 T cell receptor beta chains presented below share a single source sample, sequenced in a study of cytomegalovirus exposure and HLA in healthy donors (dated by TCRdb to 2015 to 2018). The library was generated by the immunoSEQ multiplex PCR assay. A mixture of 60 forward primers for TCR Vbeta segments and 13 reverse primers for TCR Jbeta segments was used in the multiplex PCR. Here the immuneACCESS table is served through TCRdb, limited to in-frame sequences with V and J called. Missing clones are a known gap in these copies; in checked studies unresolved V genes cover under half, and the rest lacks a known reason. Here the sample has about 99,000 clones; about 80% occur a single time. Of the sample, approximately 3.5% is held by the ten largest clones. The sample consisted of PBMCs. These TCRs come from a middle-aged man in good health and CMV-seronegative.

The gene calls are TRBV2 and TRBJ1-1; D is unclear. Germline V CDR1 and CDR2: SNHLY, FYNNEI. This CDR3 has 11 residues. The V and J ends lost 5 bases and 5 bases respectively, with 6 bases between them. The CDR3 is CASSINTEAFF. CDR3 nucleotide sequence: TGTGCCAGCAGTATTAATACTGAAGCTTTCTTT.

The CDR3 spells CASSFMNEQFF. The CDR3 DNA reads as TGTGCCAGCAGCTTCATGAATGAGCAGTTCTTC. The chain uses TRBV11-3 and TRBJ2-1; no definite D call. The germline CDR1 and CDR2 sequences are SGHNT and YENEEA. The CDR3 is 11 amino acids. The germline V and J ends were trimmed by 3 bases and 7 bases, with 4 bases remaining between them. The full variable domain, in which reference TRBV11-3 and TRBJ2-1 provide the parts outside the CDR3, is EAGVVQSPRYKIIEKKQPVAFWCNPISGHNTLYWYLQNLGQGPELLIRYENEEAVDDSQLPKDRFSAERLKGVDSTLKIQPAELGDSAVYLCASSFMNEQFFGPGTRLTVL.

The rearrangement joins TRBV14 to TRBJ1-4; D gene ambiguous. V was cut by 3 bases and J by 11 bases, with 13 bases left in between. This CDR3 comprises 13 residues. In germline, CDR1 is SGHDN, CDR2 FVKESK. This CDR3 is CASSQHLGGKLFF. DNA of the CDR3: TGTGCCAGCAGCCAGCACTTAGGAGGGAAACTGTTTTTT.

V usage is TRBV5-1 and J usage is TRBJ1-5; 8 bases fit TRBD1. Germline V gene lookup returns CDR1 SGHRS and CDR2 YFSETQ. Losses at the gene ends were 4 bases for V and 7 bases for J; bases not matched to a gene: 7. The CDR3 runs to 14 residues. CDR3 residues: CASSPDRGDQPQHF. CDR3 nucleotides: TGCGCCAGCAGCCCCGACAGGGGCGACCAGCCCCAGCATTTT.

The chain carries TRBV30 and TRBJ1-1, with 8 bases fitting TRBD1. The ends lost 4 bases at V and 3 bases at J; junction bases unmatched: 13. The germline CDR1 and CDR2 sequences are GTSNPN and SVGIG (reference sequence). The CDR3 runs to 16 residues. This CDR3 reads CAWKMGQVGIDTEAFF. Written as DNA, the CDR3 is TGTGCCTGGAAGATGGGACAGGTGGGGATTGACACTGAAGCTTTCTTT.

The CDR3 coding sequence is TGTGCCGGGGCTCCGGATCCTTATGGCTACACCTTC. It codes for CAGAPDPYGYTF. This chain joins TRBV6-1 and TRBJ1-2; D may be TRBD1 (5 bases). The CDR3 has 12 amino acids. V was cut by 11 bases and J by 5 bases, with 15 bases left in between. Germline CDR1 is MNHNS and CDR2 is SASEGT.

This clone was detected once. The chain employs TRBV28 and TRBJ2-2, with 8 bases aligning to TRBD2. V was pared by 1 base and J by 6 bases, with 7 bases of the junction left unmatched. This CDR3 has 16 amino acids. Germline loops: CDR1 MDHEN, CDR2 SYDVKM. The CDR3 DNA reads TGTGCCAGCAGTTTATACAGTGGCGGGGGGCCCGGGGAGCTGTTTTTT. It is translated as CASSLYSGGGPGELFF.

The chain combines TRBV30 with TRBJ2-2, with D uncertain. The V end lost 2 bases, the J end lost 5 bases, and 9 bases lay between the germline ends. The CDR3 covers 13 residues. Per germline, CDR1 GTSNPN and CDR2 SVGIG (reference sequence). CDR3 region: CAWSSTMTGELFF. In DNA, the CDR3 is TGTGCCTGGAGTAGCACTATGACCGGGGAGCTGTTTTTT.

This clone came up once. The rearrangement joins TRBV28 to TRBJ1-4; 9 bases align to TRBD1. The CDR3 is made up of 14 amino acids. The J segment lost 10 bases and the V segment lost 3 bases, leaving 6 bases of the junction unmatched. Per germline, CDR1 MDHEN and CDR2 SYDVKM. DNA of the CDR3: TGTGCCAGCAGTTTCGCGGGACAGGGAGGAAAACTGTTTTTT. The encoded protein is CASSFAGQGGKLFF. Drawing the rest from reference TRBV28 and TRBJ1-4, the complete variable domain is DVKVTQSSRYLVKRTGEKVFLECVQDMDHENMFWYRQDPGLGLRLIYFSYDVKMKEKGDIPEGYSVSREKKERFSLILESASTNQTSMYLCASSFAGQGGKLFFGSGTQLSVL.

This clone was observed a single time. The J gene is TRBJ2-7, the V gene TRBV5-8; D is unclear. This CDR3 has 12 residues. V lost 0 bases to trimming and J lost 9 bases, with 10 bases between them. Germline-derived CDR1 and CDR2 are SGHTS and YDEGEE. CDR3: CASSLVVTGQYF. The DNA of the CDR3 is TGTGCCAGCAGCTTGGTAGTAACGGGGCAGTACTTC.

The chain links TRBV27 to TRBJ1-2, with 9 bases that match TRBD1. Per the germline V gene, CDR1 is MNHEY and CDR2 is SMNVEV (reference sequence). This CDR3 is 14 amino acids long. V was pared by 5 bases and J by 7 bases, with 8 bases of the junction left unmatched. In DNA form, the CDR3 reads TGTGCCAGCAGTCCCACAGGGGGCGGTTCTGGCTACACCTTC. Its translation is CASSPTGGGSGYTF.

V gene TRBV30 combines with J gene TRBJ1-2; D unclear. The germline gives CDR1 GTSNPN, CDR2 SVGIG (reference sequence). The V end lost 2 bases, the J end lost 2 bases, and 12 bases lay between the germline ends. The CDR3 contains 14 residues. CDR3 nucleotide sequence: TGTGCCTGGAGTCCCATAGCCCTGAACTATGGCTACACCTTC. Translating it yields CAWSPIALNYGYTF.

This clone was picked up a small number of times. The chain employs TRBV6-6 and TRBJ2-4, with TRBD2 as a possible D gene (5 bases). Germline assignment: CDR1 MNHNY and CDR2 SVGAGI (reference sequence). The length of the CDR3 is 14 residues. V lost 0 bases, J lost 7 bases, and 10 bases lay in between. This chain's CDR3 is CASSYSEGSNIQYF. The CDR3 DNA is TGTGCCAGCAGTTACTCAGAGGGATCTAACATTCAGTACTTC.

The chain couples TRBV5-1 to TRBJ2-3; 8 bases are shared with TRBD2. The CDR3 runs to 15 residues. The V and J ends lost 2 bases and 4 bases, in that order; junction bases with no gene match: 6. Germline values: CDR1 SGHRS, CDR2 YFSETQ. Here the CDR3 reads CASSFTAGVADTQYF. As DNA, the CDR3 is TGCGCCAGCAGCTTCACAGCGGGAGTGGCAGATACGCAGTATTTT.

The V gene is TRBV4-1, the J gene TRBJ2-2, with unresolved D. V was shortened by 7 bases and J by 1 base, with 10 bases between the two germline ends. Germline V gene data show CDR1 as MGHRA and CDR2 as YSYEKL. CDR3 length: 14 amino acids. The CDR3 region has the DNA TGCGCCAGCACCCCTGGGCGGAACACCGGGGAGCTGTTTTTT. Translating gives CASTPGRNTGELFF.

CDR3 sequence (DNA): TGTGCCAGTAGTATTCTAGGCAGGGACTACGAGCAGTACTTC. The encoded protein is CASSILGRDYEQYF. The gene calls are TRBV19 and TRBJ2-7; the D gene is possibly TRBD1 (5 bases). Germline V gene lookup returns CDR1 LNHDA and CDR2 SQIVND (reference sequence). This CDR3 comprises 14 residues. V was shortened by 3 bases and J by 3 bases, with 12 bases between the two germline ends.

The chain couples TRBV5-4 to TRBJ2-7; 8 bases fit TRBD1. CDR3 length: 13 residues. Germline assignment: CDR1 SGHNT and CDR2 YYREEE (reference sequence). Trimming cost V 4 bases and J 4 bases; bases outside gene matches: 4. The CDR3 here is CASSKGQVYEQYF. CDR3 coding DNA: TGTGCCAGCAGCAAGGGACAGGTGTACGAGCAGTACTTC.

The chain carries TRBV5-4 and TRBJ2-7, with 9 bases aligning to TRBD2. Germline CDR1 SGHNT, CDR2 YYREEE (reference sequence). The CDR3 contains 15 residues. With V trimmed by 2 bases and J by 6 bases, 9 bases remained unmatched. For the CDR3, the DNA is TGTGCCAGCAGCTTCCCCGGGACTAGCTATCCCGAGCAGTACTTC. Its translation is CASSFPGTSYPEQYF. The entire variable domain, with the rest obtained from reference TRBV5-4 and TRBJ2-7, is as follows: ETGVTQSPTHLIKTRGQQVTLRCSSQSGHNTVSWYQQALGQGPQFIFQYYREEENGRGNFPPRFSGLQFPNYSSELNVNALELDDSALYLCASSFPGTSYPEQYFGPGTRLTVT.

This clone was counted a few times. CDR3 sequence (DNA): TGTGCCAGCAGCGTAGGGGCAGGTAGCTCTGGAAACACCATATATTTT. Residues: CASSVGAGSSGNTIYF. The chain combines TRBV9 with TRBJ1-3; D gene ambiguous. The CDR3 has 16 residues. Germline CDR1 reads SGDLS; CDR2 reads YYNGEE. The V end was cut by 0 bases, the J end by 0 bases, with 10 bases between.

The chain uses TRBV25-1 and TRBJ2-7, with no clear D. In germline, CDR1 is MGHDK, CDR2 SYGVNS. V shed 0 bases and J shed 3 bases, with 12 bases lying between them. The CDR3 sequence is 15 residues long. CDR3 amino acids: CASSEYKAGNYEQYF. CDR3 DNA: TGTGCCAGCAGTGAATATAAGGCAGGCAACTACGAGCAGTACTTC.

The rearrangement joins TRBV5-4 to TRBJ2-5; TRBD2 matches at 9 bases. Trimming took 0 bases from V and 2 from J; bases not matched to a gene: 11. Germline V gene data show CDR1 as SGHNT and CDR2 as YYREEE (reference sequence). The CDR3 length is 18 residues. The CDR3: CASSLVPLAGARQETQYF. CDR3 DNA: TGTGCCAGCAGCTTGGTCCCTTTAGCGGGGGCCAGACAAGAGACCCAGTACTTC.

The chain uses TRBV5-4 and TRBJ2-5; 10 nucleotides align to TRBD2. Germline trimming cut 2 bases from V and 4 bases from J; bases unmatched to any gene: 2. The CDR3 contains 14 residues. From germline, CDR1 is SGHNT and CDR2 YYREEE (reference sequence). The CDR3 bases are TGTGCCAGCAGCTTAGCGGGGGGGGTAGAGACCCAGTACTTC. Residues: CASSLAGGVETQYF.

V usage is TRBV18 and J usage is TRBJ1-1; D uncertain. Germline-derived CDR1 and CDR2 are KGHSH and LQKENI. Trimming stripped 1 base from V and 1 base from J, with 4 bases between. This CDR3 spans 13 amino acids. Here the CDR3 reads CASSPRQNTEAFF. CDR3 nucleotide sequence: TGTGCCAGCTCACCACGGCAGAACACTGAAGCTTTCTTT.

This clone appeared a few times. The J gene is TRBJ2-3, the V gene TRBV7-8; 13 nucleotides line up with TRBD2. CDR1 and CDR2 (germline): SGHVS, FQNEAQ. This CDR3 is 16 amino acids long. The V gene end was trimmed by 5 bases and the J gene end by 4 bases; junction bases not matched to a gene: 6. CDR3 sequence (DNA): TGTGCCAGCAGCGACCGACTAGCGGGGGGCTCAGATACGCAGTATTTT. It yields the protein CASSDRLAGGSDTQYF. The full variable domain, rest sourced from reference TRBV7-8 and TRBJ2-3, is GAGVSQSPRYKVAKRGQDVALRCDPISGHVSLFWYQQALGQGPEFLTYFQNEAQLDKSGLPSDRFFAERPEGSVSTLKIQRTQQEDSAVYLCASSDRLAGGSDTQYFGPGTRLTVL.

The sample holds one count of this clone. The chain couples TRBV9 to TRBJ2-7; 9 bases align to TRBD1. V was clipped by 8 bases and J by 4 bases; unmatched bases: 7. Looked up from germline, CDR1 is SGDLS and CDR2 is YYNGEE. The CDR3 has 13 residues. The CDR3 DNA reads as TGTGCCAGTTCCGGGACAGGGAGTTACGAGCAGTACTTC. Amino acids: CASSGTGSYEQYF.